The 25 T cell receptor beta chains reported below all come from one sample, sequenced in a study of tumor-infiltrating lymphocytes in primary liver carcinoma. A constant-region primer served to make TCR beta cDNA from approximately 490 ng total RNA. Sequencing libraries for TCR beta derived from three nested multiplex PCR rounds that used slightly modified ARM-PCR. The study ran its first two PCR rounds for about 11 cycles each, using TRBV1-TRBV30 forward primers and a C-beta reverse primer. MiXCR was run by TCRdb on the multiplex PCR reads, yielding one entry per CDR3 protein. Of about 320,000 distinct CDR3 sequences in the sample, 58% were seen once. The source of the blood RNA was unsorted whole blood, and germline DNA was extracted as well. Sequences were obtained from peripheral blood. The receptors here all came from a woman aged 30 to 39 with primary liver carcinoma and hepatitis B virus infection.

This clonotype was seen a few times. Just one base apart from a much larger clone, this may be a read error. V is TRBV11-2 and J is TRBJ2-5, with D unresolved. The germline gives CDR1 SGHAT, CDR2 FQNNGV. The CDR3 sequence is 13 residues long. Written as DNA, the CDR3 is TGTGCCAGCAGCTTGGGGTCTCAAGAGGCCCAGTACTTC. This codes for CASSLGSQEAQYF.

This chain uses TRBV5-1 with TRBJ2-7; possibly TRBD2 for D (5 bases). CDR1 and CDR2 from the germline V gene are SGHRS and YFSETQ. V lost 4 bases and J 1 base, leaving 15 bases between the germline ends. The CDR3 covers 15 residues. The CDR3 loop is CASSPLSGNSYEQYF. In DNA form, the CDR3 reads TGCGCCAGCAGCCCCCTGAGCGGAAATTCCTACGAGCAGTACTTC. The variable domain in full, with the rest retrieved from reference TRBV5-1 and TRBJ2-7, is KAGVTQTPRYLIKTRGQQVTLSCSPISGHRSVSWYQQTPGQGLQFLFEYFSETQRNKGNFPGRFSGRQFSNSRSEMNVSTLELGDSALYLCASSPLSGNSYEQYFGPGTRLTVT.

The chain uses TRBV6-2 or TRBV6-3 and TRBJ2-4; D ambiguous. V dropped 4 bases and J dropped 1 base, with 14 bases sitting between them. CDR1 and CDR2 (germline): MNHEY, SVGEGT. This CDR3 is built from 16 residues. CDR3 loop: CASSSPNYAAKNIQYF. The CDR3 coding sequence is TGTGCCAGCAGTTCCCCAAACTACGCGGCCAAAAACATTCAGTACTTC.

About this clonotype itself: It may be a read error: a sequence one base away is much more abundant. The CDR3 protein is CASSQKYAHEIQYF. The CDR3 region has the DNA TGTGCCAGCAGCCAGAAATACGCCCATGAGATCCAGTACTTC. This chain connects TRBV12-3 or TRBV12-4 to TRBJ2-5; D is ambiguous. There are 14 residues in the CDR3.

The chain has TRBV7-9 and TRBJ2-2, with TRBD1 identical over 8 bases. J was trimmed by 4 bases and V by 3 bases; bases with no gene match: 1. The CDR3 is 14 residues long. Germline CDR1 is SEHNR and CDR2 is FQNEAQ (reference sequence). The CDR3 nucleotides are TGTGCCAGCAGCTTTACAGGGGGCACCGGGGAGCTGTTTTTT. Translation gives CASSFTGGTGELFF.

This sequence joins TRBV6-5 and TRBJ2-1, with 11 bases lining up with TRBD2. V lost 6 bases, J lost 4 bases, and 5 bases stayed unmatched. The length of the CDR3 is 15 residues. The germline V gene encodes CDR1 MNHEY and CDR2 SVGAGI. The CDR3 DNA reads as TGTGCCAGCAGCCTTCGACTAGCGGGGTACAATGAGCAGTTCTTC. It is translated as CASSLRLAGYNEQFF.

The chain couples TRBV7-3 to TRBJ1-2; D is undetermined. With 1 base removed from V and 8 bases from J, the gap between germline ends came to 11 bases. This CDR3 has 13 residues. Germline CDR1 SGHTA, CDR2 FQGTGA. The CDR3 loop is CASSLISVFGYTF. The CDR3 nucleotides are TGTGCCAGCAGCTTAATTTCGGTGTTCGGCTACACCTTC. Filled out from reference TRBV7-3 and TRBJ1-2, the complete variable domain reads GAGVSQTPSNKVTEKGKYVELRCDPISGHTALYWYRQSLGQGPEFLIYFQGTGAADDSGLPNDRFFAVRPEGSVSTLKIQRTERGDSAVYLCASSLISVFGYTFGSGTRLTVV.

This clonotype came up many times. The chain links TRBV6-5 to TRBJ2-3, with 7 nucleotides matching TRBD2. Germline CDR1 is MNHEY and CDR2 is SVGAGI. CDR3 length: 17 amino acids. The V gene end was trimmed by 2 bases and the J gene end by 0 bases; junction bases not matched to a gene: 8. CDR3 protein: CASSYRPLALSTDTQYF. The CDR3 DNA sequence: TGTGCCAGCAGTTACCGCCCACTAGCGTTAAGCACAGATACGCAGTATTTT.

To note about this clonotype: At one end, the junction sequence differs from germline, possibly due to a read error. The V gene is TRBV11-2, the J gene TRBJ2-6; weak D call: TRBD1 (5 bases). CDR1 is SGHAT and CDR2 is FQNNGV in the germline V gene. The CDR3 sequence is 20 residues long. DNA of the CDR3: TGTGCCATCAGCTTCCCTCAAGACAGACCTCCCTCCTCTGGGGCCAACGTCCTGACTTTC. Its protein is CAISFPQDRPPSSGANVLTF.

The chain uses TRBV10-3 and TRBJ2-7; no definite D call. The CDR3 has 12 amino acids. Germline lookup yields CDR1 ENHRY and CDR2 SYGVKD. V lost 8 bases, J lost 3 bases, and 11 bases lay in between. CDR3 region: CAIESEDYEQYF. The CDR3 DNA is TGTGCCATCGAATCCGAGGACTACGAGCAGTACTTC.

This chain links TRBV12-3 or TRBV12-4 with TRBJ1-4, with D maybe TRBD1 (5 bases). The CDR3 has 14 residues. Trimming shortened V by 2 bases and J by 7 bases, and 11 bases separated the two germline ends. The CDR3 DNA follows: TGTGCCAGCAGTTTACAGGGAAGGAGTGAAAAACTGTTTTTT. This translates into CASSLQGRSEKLFF.

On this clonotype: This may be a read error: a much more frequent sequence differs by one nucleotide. The CDR3 loop reads CASSPQKGLNEQYF. DNA of the CDR3: TGTGCCAGCAGTCCCCAGAAGGGTCTGAACGAGCAGTACTTC. V gene TRBV6-5 combines with J gene TRBJ2-7, with D hard to call. V dropped 5 bases and J dropped 5 bases, with 16 bases sitting between them. From germline, CDR1 is MNHEY and CDR2 SVGAGI. The CDR3 runs 14 residues.

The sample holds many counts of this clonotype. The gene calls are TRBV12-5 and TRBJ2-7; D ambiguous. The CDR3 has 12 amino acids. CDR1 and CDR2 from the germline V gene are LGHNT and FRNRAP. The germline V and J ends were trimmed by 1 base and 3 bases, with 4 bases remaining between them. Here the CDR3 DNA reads TGTGCTAGTGGTTTGGACAGCTACGAGCAGTACTTC. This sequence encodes CASGLDSYEQYF.

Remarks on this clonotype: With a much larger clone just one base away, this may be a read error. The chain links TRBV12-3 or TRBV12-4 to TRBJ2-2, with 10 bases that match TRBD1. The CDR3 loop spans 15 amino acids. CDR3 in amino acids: CASSATGGNTRELFF. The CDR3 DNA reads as TGTGCCAGCAGTGCGACAGGGGGCAACACCAGGGAGCTGTTTTTT.

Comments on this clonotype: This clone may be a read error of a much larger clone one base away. The CDR3 coding sequence is TGCGCCAGCAGCCAATCGGGGGAACGAGGTGGCTCTCGGATGGCAGAAGCTTTCTTT. Translation gives CASSQSGERGGSRMAEAFF. V is TRBV4-1 and J is TRBJ1-1; maybe TRBD1 (5 bases). The CDR3 is 19 residues long. Germline V gives CDR1 MGHRA, CDR2 YSYEKL. V dropped 2 bases and J dropped 8 bases, with 30 bases sitting between them.

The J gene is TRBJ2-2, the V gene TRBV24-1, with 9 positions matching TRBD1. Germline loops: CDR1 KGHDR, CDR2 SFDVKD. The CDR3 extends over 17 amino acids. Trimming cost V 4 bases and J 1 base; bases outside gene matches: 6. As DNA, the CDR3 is TGTGCCACCAGTGACCCTGGGACAGGGCTGAACACCGGGGAGCTGTTTTTT. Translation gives CATSDPGTGLNTGELFF.

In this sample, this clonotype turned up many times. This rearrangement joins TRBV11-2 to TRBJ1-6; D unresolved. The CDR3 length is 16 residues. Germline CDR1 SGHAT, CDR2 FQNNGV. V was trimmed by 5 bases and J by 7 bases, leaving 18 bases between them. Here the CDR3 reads CASSPKSMQENSPLHF. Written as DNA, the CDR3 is TGTGCCAGCAGCCCTAAATCAATGCAGGAGAATTCACCCCTCCACTTT.

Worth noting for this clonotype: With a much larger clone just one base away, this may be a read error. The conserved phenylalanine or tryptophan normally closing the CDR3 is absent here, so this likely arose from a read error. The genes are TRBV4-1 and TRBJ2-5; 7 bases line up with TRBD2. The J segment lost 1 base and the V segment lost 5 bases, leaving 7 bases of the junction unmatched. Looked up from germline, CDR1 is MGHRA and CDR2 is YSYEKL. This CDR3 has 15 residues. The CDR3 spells CASSENLAVQETQYY. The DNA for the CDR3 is TGCGCCAGCAGCGAAAATCTAGCGGTCCAAGAGACCCAGTACTAC.

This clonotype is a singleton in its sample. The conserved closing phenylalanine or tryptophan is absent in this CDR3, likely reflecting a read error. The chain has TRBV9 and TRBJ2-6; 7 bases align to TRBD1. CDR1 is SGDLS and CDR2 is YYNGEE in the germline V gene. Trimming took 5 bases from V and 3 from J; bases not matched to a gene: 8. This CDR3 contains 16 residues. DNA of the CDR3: TGTGCCAGCAGGGCGGACGACAGGGTTGGGGCCAACGTCCTGACTTAC. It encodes CASRADDRVGANVLTY.

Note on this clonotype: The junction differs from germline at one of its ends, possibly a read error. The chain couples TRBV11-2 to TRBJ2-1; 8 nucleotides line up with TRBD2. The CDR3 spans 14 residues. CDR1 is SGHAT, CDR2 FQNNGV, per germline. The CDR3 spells CASSYGREYNEQFF. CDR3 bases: TGTGCCAGTAGCTACGGGAGGGAGTACAATGAGCAGTTCTTC.

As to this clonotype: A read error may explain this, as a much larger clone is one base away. The CDR3 protein is CSVKISGTAVGELFF. CDR3 in DNA: TGCAGCGTTAAGATCAGCGGGACTGCGGTCGGGGAGCTGTTTTTT. The chain is built from TRBV29-1 and TRBJ2-2, with 7 bases that match TRBD2. The CDR3 runs to 15 residues. Germline V CDR1 and CDR2: SQVTM, ANQGSEA. V was pared by 5 bases and J by 7 bases, with 13 bases of the junction left unmatched.

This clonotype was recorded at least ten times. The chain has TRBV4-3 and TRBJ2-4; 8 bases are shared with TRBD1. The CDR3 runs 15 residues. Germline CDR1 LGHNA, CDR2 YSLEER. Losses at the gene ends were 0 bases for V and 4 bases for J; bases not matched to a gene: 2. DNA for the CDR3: TGCGCCAGCAGCCAAGATCACAGGGGGAAAAACATTCAGTACTTC. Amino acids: CASSQDHRGKNIQYF.

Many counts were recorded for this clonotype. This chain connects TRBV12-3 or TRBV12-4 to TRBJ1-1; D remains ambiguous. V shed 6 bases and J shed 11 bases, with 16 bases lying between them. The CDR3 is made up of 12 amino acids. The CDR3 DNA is TGTGCCAGCAGGAAGAATACCCAGACGGCTTTCTTT. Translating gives CASRKNTQTAFF.

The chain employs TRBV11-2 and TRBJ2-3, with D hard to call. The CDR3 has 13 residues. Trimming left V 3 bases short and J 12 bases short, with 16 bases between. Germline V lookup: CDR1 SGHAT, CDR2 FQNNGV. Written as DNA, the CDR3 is TGTGCCAGCAGCTTGTCGTGGACGAGCACACAGTATTTT. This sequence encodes CASSLSWTSTQYF.

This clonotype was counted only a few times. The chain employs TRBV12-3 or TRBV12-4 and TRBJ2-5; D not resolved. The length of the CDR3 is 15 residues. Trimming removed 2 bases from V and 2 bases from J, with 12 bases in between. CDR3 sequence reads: CASSLMVQSQETQYF. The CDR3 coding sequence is TGTGCCAGCAGTTTAATGGTGCAATCACAAGAGACCCAGTACTTC.